This paragraph reports one TCR beta chain. The antigen remains undetermined. V gave up 4 bases and J gave up 6 bases; unmatched junction bases: 7. CDR1 and CDR2 from the germline V gene are SGHRS and YFSETQ. The CDR3 sequence is 14 residues long. Overall study findings and caveats: Greatest tumor Treg TCR overlap was with tumor naive CD4+ cells.

From the 5' RACE reads, TCRdb called clonotypes with MiXCR, one entry per CDR3 protein. The profile shows under 45,000 distinct CDR3 sequences, 30% of them singletons. The chain combines TRBV5-1 with TRBJ1-1; 9 positions match TRBD1. The sequence derives from a female donor with breast cancer. Sequences were obtained from tumor-infiltrating memory CD4+ T cells sorted from the breast tumor. Subset meaning: memory CD4+ T cells, CD4+CD45RO+CD25-. CDR3 region: CASSVTGGVAEAFF. CDR3 nucleotide sequence: TGCGCCAGCAGCGTGACAGGGGGTGTCGCTGAAGCTTTCTTT.